This TCR beta chain was obtained from a study of T cells after yellow fever vaccination. General study points: The appearance of a small share of clonotypes in both CD4 and CD8 compartments was observed. Once the booster was given, most primary-vaccination clones reappeared, at 95% to 97% for CD4 and roughly 90% for CD8. The bulk population could contribute abundant contaminating clonotypes to FACS-sorted repertoires.

This CDR3 is built from 16 residues. Trimming took 2 bases from V and 1 from J, leaving 14 bases between them. Germline V gene sequence: CDR1 MGHRA, CDR2 YSYEKL. There are many counts of this clonotype. Its target is not known. In making TCR cDNA, 5'RACE template switching added a universal primer site and UMIs to it. TCRdb redid the calling of the 5' RACE reads with MiXCR, one entry per CDR3 protein. The sample holds some 110,000 distinct CDR3 sequences, approximately 8.4% seen once. The chain recombines TRBV4-1 with TRBJ1-1, with D perhaps TRBD1 (6 bases). This receptor was taken from a man aged 25-45 years who received the YFV17D yellow fever vaccine. Sequenced material: CD8+ T cells sorted from PBMCs, taken 45 days after the yellow fever booster vaccination. As DNA, the CDR3 is TGCGCCAGCAGCCAAACTTCCGGGACAAAGAACACTGAAGCTTTCTTT. This gives the protein CASSQTSGTKNTEAFF.